This entry lists 31 T cell receptor beta chains sequenced from one sample in a study of neurological immune-mediated disorders. MiXCR was run by TCRdb on the 5' RACE reads, yielding one entry per CDR3 protein. Of about 79,000 distinct CDR3 sequences listed, around 14% are singletons. What was sequenced was PBMCs. These receptor sequences come from a woman between 45 and 65 years old in good health.

The chain links TRBV7-8 to TRBJ2-7, with 9 bases that match TRBD1. Germline V CDR1 and CDR2: SGHVS, FQNEAQ. The V and J ends lost 4 bases and 5 bases, in that order; junction bases with no gene match: 3. The CDR3 loop spans 13 amino acids. The CDR3 region is CASSWDRVNEQYF. The DNA for the CDR3 is TGTGCCAGCAGCTGGGACAGGGTGAACGAGCAGTACTTC.

This clonotype was seen repeatedly, ten times or more. The rearrangement joins TRBV5-1 to TRBJ2-7, with D perhaps TRBD1 or TRBD2 (5 bases each). Deletions cut 4 bases from V and 0 bases from J, with 14 bases between. Per the germline V gene, CDR1 is SGHRS and CDR2 is YFSETQ. The CDR3 spans 15 residues. The CDR3 DNA is TGCGCCAGCAGCCCGGGACCGGCGAGCTCCTACGAGCAGTACTTC. It specifies CASSPGPASSYEQYF. Full variable domain (rest looked up from reference TRBV5-1 and TRBJ2-7): KAGVTQTPRYLIKTRGQQVTLSCSPISGHRSVSWYQQTPGQGLQFLFEYFSETQRNKGNFPGRFSGRQFSNSRSEMNVSTLELGDSALYLCASSPGPASSYEQYFGPGTRLTVT.

This clonotype appeared many times. The genes are TRBV20-1 and TRBJ1-2; maybe TRBD1 (5 bases). Trimming stripped 5 bases from V and 2 bases from J, with 18 bases between. The CDR3 is 15 amino acids. Germline-derived CDR1 and CDR2 are DFQATT and SNEGSKA (reference sequence). As DNA, the CDR3 is TGCAGTGCTCTCACGGGACGTAAGGAAAACTATGGCTACACCTTC. Its translation is CSALTGRKENYGYTF.

This clonotype was detected ten times or more. This rearrangement joins TRBV20-1 to TRBJ1-5; D uncertain. Between the trimmed V and J ends, which lost 0 bases and 3 bases, there was a span of 6 bases. CDR3 length: 13 amino acids. The V gene's germline CDR1 is DFQATT and CDR2 SNEGSKA (reference sequence). CDR3 amino acids: CSARDTINQPQHF. The CDR3 DNA follows: TGCAGTGCTAGAGATACCATCAATCAGCCCCAGCATTTT.

This clonotype has at least ten counts. The V call is TRBV3-1, the J call TRBJ1-2; 11 nucleotides match TRBD1. V dropped 4 bases and J dropped 2; count of bases not matched to a gene: 6. This CDR3 comprises 16 residues. The V gene's germline CDR1 is LGHDT and CDR2 YNNKEL (reference sequence). In DNA form, the CDR3 reads TGTGCCAGCAGCCGGTCGGGACAGGGGGAAAACTATGGCTACACCTTC. It translates to CASSRSGQGENYGYTF.

J is TRBJ2-1 and V is TRBV7-6; D uncertain. V was trimmed by 7 bases and J by 1 base, leaving 11 bases between them. Germline assignment: CDR1 SGHVS and CDR2 FNYEAQ. The CDR3 contains 14 residues. The CDR3 loop is CASIPGRSYNEQFF. Here the CDR3 DNA reads TGTGCCAGCATCCCCGGACGGTCCTACAATGAGCAGTTCTTC.

By sample share, this clonotype is medium-sized. The chain links TRBV20-1 to TRBJ2-5, with 7 bases matching TRBD1. The CDR3 length is 14 residues. J lost 5 bases, V lost 2 bases, and 8 bases had no gene match. The germline V gene has CDR1 DFQATT and CDR2 SNEGSKA (reference sequence). The CDR3 DNA sequence: TGCAGTGCTAGACCCCGGACAGGAGTGGAGACCCAGTACTTC. This translates into CSARPRTGVETQYF.

This clonotype was observed many times. The CDR3 here is CASSFPRGEVTDTQYF. CDR3 nucleotides: TGTGCCAGCAGCTTCCCCAGGGGGGAGGTCACAGATACGCAGTATTTT. The gene calls are TRBV7-2 and TRBJ2-3; TRBD1 is a possible D gene (7 bases). Looked up from germline, CDR1 is SGHTA and CDR2 is FQGNSA. V lost 3 bases, J lost 2 bases, and 15 bases lay in between. The CDR3 runs 16 residues.

The table lists this clonotype with many counts. The rearrangement uses TRBV11-2 and TRBJ1-6, with 10 bases matching TRBD1. V lost 5 bases, J lost 10 bases, and 8 bases stayed unmatched. The CDR3 length is 15 residues. The V gene's germline CDR1 is SGHAT and CDR2 FQNNGV. Written as DNA, the CDR3 is TGTGCCAGCAGCCCCGGGACAGGGGTATACTCACCCCTCCACTTT. Its translation is CASSPGTGVYSPLHF.

This clonotype was counted many times. The rearrangement links TRBV5-1 to TRBJ1-1; a weak D match, TRBD1 (5 bases). V was cut by 4 bases and J by 5 bases, with 15 bases left in between. This CDR3 region has 14 residues. Germline CDR1 reads SGHRS; CDR2 reads YFSETQ. The CDR3 here is CASSPWGRGTEAFF. In nucleotides, the CDR3 is TGCGCCAGCAGCCCGTGGGGCCGGGGGACTGAAGCTTTCTTT.

This clonotype was detected ten times or more. CDR3 in DNA: TGCGCCAGCAGCTTGTCCCAGGTTCCCACAGATACGCAGTATTTT. Protein product: CASSLSQVPTDTQYF. The chain has TRBV5-1 and TRBJ2-3; D call uncertain. The CDR3 totals 15 residues. CDR1 is SGHRS and CDR2 is YFSETQ in the germline V gene. Trimming left V 1 base short and J 2 bases short, with 11 bases between. The whole variable domain, filled in from reference TRBV5-1 and TRBJ2-3, reads KAGVTQTPRYLIKTRGQQVTLSCSPISGHRSVSWYQQTPGQGLQFLFEYFSETQRNKGNFPGRFSGRQFSNSRSEMNVSTLELGDSALYLCASSLSQVPTDTQYFGPGTRLTVL.

This clonotype has ten or more counts. The chain combines TRBV15 with TRBJ2-7; D possibly corresponds to TRBD2 (5 bases). The germline V gene has CDR1 LNHNV and CDR2 YYDKDF (reference sequence). This CDR3 is built from 14 residues. Trimming cost V 8 bases and J 4 bases, with 18 bases left between them. CDR3: CATPRGRGRYEQYF. CDR3 coding DNA: TGTGCCACCCCTCGGGGTCGTGGACGATACGAGCAGTACTTC.

Only one count was recorded for this clonotype. This rearrangement joins TRBV5-1 to TRBJ2-3; D not certain. V gave up 1 base and J gave up 4 bases, with 19 bases separating them. The germline gives CDR1 SGHRS, CDR2 YFSETQ. The CDR3 runs to 17 residues. The CDR3: CASSLCHSSPTPDTQYF. CDR3 DNA sequence: TGCGCCAGCAGCTTGTGTCACTCCAGCCCGACCCCAGATACGCAGTATTTT.

This clonotype has at least ten counts. CDR3 residues: CASSMTGTYGYTF. The CDR3 region has the DNA TGTGCCAGCAGCATGACAGGGACCTATGGCTACACCTTC. This chain joins TRBV7-9 and TRBJ1-2, with 7 bases matching TRBD1. Germline CDR1 reads SEHNR; CDR2 reads FQNEAQ (reference sequence). The ends lost 5 bases at V and 4 bases at J; junction bases unmatched: 4. There are 13 residues in the CDR3.

This clonotype occurred many times. V and J are TRBV7-3 and TRBJ2-1; D is possibly TRBD1 or TRBD2 (6 bases each). CDR3 length: 12 residues. Trimming took 2 bases from V and 8 from J, leaving 7 bases between them. Germline CDR1 is SGHTA and CDR2 is FQGTGA. Here the CDR3 DNA reads TGTGCCAGCAGCTTAGGGGGGCATGAGCAGTTCTTC. It encodes CASSLGGHEQFF. Drawing the rest from reference TRBV7-3 and TRBJ2-1, the complete variable domain is GAGVSQTPSNKVTEKGKYVELRCDPISGHTALYWYRQSLGQGPEFLIYFQGTGAADDSGLPNDRFFAVRPEGSVSTLKIQRTERGDSAVYLCASSLGGHEQFFGPGTRLTVL.

This clonotype was seen only a few times. This rearrangement joins TRBV7-2 to TRBJ2-5; TRBD2 matches 16 bases. The CDR3 is made up of 18 amino acids. Trimming cost V 1 base and J 5 bases; bases outside gene matches: 7. Germline assignment: CDR1 SGHTA and CDR2 FQGNSA. CDR3 residues: CASSLVGTSGGARETQYF. The CDR3 DNA reads TGTGCCAGCAGCTTAGTTGGGACTAGCGGGGGGGCCCGGGAGACCCAGTACTTC.

The chain combines TRBV7-2 with TRBJ2-5; TRBD1 might be the D (6 bases). Germline CDR1 is SGHTA and CDR2 is FQGNSA. The V and J ends lost 1 base and 3 bases respectively, with 9 bases between them. This CDR3 comprises 14 residues. The CDR3 sequence: CASSLGSGEETQYF. DNA of the CDR3: TGTGCCAGCAGCTTAGGATCAGGGGAAGAGACCCAGTACTTC.

This clonotype was picked up many times. V gene TRBV28 combines with J gene TRBJ2-3; D possibly matches TRBD1 or TRBD2 (7 bases each). The CDR3 consists of 15 residues. Trimming took 7 bases from V and 4 from J, leaving 18 bases between them. The germline CDR1 and CDR2 sequences are MDHEN and SYDVKM. Here the CDR3 DNA reads TGTGCCAGCACCCCAGGGGGGGAGTGGGCAGATACGCAGTATTTT. Translated: CASTPGGEWADTQYF.

This clonotype showed up many times. The chain couples TRBV28 to TRBJ2-7; no definite D call. Between the trimmed V and J ends, which lost 9 bases and 3 bases, there was a span of 15 bases. Germline-derived CDR1 and CDR2 are MDHEN and SYDVKM. The CDR3 is made up of 13 amino acids. The CDR3 protein is CASRSALSYEQYF. CDR3 nucleotide sequence: TGTGCCAGTAGGAGTGCATTAAGCTACGAGCAGTACTTC.

This clonotype was counted many times. The chain uses TRBV5-1 and TRBJ1-2, with unresolved D. Trimming stripped 0 bases from V and 6 bases from J, with 12 bases between. The germline V gene has CDR1 SGHRS and CDR2 YFSETQ. This CDR3 contains 14 residues. In DNA, the CDR3 is TGCGCCAGCAGCTTGGAGTTGGCAGATGATGGCTACACCTTC. Residues: CASSLELADDGYTF.

This clonotype was counted many times. This chain links TRBV28 with TRBJ2-2, with D tentatively TRBD2 (5 bases). Germline CDR1 reads MDHEN; CDR2 reads SYDVKM. The CDR3 consists of 14 residues. Trimming pared 7 bases from V and 6 bases from J, leaving 15 bases between. CDR3 in amino acids: CASMVGGSAGELFF. The CDR3 DNA sequence: TGTGCCAGCATGGTCGGTGGTAGCGCCGGGGAGCTGTTTTTT.

With respect to this clonotype: A much bigger clone sits one base away, suggesting this may be a read error. The V call is TRBV12-3 or TRBV12-4, the J call TRBJ2-1, with D possibly being TRBD2 (6 bases). V was cut by 5 bases and J by 3 bases, with 14 bases left in between. CDR3 length: 15 amino acids. This CDR3 reads CASSDLWGGYNEQFF. For the CDR3, the DNA is TGTGCCAGCAGTGACCTATGGGGAGGCTACAATGAGCAGTTCTTC.

A few counts support this clonotype. The CDR3 coding sequence is TGCGCCAGCAGCTTGGCCGTAGTCCCCTACACAGATACGCAGTATTTT. Protein sequence: CASSLAVVPYTDTQYF. The V gene is TRBV5-1, the J gene TRBJ2-3; D unresolved. The CDR3 contains 16 residues. With 0 bases removed from V and 2 bases from J, the gap between germline ends came to 13 bases. CDR1 is SGHRS and CDR2 is YFSETQ in the germline V gene.

This clonotype was picked up many times. The chain has TRBV28 and TRBJ1-2, with D unresolved. V was clipped by 3 bases and J by 6 bases, with 11 bases between them. Germline V gene data show CDR1 as MDHEN and CDR2 as SYDVKM. The CDR3 sequence is 13 residues long. The CDR3 is CASSFGRWDGYTF. As DNA, the CDR3 is TGTGCCAGCAGTTTCGGACGATGGGATGGCTACACCTTC.

This clonotype came up many times. The CDR3 region has the DNA TGTGCCAGCAGTCCACTATCCCTTCTAGTTACCTACGAGCAGTACTTC. It translates to CASSPLSLLVTYEQYF. This sequence joins TRBV28 and TRBJ2-7; D gene unclear. Per the germline V gene, CDR1 is MDHEN and CDR2 is SYDVKM. Between the trimmed V and J ends, which lost 5 bases and 2 bases, there was a span of 19 bases. The CDR3 is 16 amino acids.

This clonotype was recorded at least ten times. The V and J genes are TRBV18 and TRBJ2-7, with 10 bases identical to TRBD2. This CDR3 spans 13 amino acids. Germline V gives CDR1 KGHSH, CDR2 LQKENI. With 5 bases clipped from V and 5 bases from J, the junction kept 3 bases outside the gene matches. DNA for the CDR3: TGTGCCAGCTCAAGGCTAGCGGGAGACGAGCAGTACTTC. The encoded protein is CASSRLAGDEQYF.

The chain has TRBV7-9 and TRBJ2-6; maybe TRBD1 (5 bases). V gave up 2 bases and J gave up 4 bases, with 9 bases separating them. This CDR3 is 15 amino acids long. Germline-derived CDR1 and CDR2 are SEHNR and FQNEAQ (reference sequence). This chain's CDR3 is CASSLRGTGANVLTF. CDR3 in DNA: TGTGCCAGCAGCTTAAGGGGAACCGGGGCCAACGTCCTGACTTTC.

In this sample, this clonotype turned up many times. Here the CDR3 DNA reads TGTGCCAGCAGCTTAGGGAATGAGCAGTTCTTC. It translates to CASSLGNEQFF. This chain uses TRBV7-2 with TRBJ2-1; D gene uncertain. V was clipped by 1 base and J by 7 bases, with 2 bases between them. CDR1 SGHTA and CDR2 FQGNSA come from the germline V gene. The CDR3 totals 11 residues.

In this sample, this clonotype turned up many times. This chain links TRBV20-1 with TRBJ2-3; 7 nucleotides align to TRBD1. V gave up 6 bases and J gave up 1 base; unmatched junction bases: 19. CDR3 length: 18 amino acids. CDR1 is DFQATT and CDR2 is SNEGSKA in the germline V gene (reference sequence). The chain's CDR3 is CSAINQGEWARRTDTQYF. CDR3 sequence (DNA): TGCAGTGCCATCAATCAGGGGGAGTGGGCGAGGCGCACAGATACGCAGTATTTT.

This clonotype was detected ten times or more. The chain carries TRBV29-1 and TRBJ1-2; D remains ambiguous. Germline CDR1 is SQVTM and CDR2 is ANQGSEA. Trimming removed 7 bases at V and 0 bases at J, with 12 bases between. This CDR3 contains 13 residues. The CDR3 DNA follows: TGCAGCGCCGGAGGACCATCTAACTATGGCTACACCTTC. Its translation: CSAGGPSNYGYTF.

This clonotype came up many times. The genes are TRBV5-1 and TRBJ2-2; D gene uncertain. Trimming removed 7 bases from V and 2 bases from J, with 12 bases in between. The germline gives CDR1 SGHRS, CDR2 YFSETQ. The CDR3 loop spans 14 amino acids. CDR3 sequence reads: CASGPIPNTGELFF. The CDR3 nucleotides read TGCGCCAGCGGTCCAATACCCAACACCGGGGAGCTGTTTTTT. The full variable domain, rest sourced from reference TRBV5-1 and TRBJ2-2, is KAGVTQTPRYLIKTRGQQVTLSCSPISGHRSVSWYQQTPGQGLQFLFEYFSETQRNKGNFPGRFSGRQFSNSRSEMNVSTLELGDSALYLCASGPIPNTGELFFGEGSRLTVL.